The subject of this entry is one T cell receptor beta chain. Its target is unknown. A much larger clone differs from this one at a single base, so this may be a read error. Germline lookup yields CDR1 SGHAT and CDR2 FQNNGV. CDR3 length equals 15 residues. This record comes from a study of read filtering for tumor transcriptome and immune sequencing. About the study: TCR-mapped reads were about 4 to 10.27 million with IR-seq versus about 75 to 1,400 with RNA-seq.

Study-level points and caveats: Roughly 82% of IR-seq clonotypes had a single read, yet these held about 3.5% of reads. Without single-read clonotypes, shared clonotype proportions correlated more between IR-seq and RNA-seq. Sorted CD138-negative bone marrow cells were not purified T cells.

This library used around 400 ng RNA and molecular barcoded adaptors spanning alpha/delta and beta/gamma chains. TCRdb passed the reads through MiXCR, listing each CDR3 protein once. The sample shows some 120,000 distinct CDR3 sequences, 13% of them seen only once. The clonotype comes from a donor at least 40 years old with multiple myeloma. Material: a population of CD138-negative cells sorted from bone marrow. The chain has TRBV11-2 and TRBJ2-3; 8 nucleotides line up with TRBD2. CDR3 loop: CASINSGVSTDTRYF. DNA of the CDR3: TGTGCCAGCATCAATAGCGGGGTTAGCACAGATACGCGGTATTTT.